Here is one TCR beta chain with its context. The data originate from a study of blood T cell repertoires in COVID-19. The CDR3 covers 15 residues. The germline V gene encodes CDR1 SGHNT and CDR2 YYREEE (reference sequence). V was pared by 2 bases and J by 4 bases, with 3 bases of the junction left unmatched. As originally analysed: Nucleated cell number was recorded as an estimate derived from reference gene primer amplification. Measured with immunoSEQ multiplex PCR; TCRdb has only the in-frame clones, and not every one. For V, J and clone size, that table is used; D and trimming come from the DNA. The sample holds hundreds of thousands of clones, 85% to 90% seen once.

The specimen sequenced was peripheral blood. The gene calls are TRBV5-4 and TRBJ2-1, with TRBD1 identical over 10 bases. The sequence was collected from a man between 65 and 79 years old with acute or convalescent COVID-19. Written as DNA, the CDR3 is TGTGCCAGCAGCTTCCAGGACAGGGGGTACAATGAGCAGTTCTTC. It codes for CASSFQDRGYNEQFF.